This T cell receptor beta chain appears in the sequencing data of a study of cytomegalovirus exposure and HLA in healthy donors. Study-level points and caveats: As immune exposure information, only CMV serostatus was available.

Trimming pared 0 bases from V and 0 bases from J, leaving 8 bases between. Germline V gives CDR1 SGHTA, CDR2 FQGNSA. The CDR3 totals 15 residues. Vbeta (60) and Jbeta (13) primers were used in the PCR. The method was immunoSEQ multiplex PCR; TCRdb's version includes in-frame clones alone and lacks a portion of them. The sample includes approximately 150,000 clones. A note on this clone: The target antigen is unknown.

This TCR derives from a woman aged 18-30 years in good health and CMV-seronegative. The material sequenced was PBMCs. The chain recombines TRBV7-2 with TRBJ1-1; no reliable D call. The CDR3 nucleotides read TGTGCCAGCAGCTTAGCTCAGGTTTTGAACACTGAAGCTTTCTTT. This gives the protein CASSLAQVLNTEAFF.